Listed here is a single T cell receptor beta chain. Its antigen is unknown. Data came from immunoSEQ multiplex PCR; TCRdb stores just in-frame clones and leaves some out. This sample has 40,000 to 55,000 clones, with approximately 82% found just once. The sample belongs to a study of vaccination effects on CD4 cells after COVID-19. About the research overall: The patients, a few convalescent individuals, were sampled early and late after vaccination. Peptides at roughly 10 ug/ml and IL-2 at 10 IU/ml were added to a few million PBMC per well.

Trimming cost V 0 bases and J 0 bases, with 4 bases left between them. This CDR3 has 14 residues. Germline V gives CDR1 KGHSH, CDR2 LQKENI. It was after approximately 10 days of culture that CD4+ T cells were isolated. SARS-CoV-2 infection was confirmed by PCR in the person between March and December 2020. As their vaccination, participants received two doses of either BNT162b2 or mRNA-1273. Half-medium replacement with IL-2 medium occurred on days 3 and 7. Study outcomes and limitations: Substantial clonal contraction characterized both infection- and vaccine-induced clones late after vaccination.

This clonotype was sampled from a human donor who had a prior SARS-CoV-2 infection. The chain carries TRBV18 and TRBJ2-3; D call uncertain. The sequenced sample was CD4+ T cells from PBMCs cultured without peptide, obtained after COVID-19 vaccination. In DNA form, the CDR3 reads TGTGCCAGCTCACCACCGCTCAGCACAGATACGCAGTATTTT. It specifies CASSPPLSTDTQYF. The complete variable domain, with remaining parts taken from reference TRBV18 and TRBJ2-3, reads NAGVMQNPRHLVRRRGQEARLRCSPMKGHSHVYWYRQLPEEGLKFMVYLQKENIIDESGMPKERFSAEFPKEGPSILRIQQVVRGDSAAYFCASSPPLSTDTQYFGPGTRLTVL.